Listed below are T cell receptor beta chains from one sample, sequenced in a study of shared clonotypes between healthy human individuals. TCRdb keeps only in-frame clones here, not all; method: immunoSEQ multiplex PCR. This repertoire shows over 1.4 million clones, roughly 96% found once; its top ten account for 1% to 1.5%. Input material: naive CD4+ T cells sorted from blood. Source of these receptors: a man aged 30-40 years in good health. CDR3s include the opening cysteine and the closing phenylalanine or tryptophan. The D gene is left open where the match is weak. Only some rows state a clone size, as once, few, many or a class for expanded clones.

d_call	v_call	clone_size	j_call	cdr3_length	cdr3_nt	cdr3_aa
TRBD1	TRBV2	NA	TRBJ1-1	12	TGTGCCAGCAGTGTAGACAGGGCCGAAGCTTTCTTT	CASSVDRAEAFF
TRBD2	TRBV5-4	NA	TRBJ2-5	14	TGTGCCAGCAGCTTGAGACTAGCGGAAGAGACCCAGTACTTC	CASSLRLAEETQYF
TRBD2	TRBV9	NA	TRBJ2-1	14	TGTGCCAGCAGCGTCTCTAGCGGGTACAATGAGCAGTTCTTC	CASSVSSGYNEQFF
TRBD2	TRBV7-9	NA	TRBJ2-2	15	TGTGCCAAGGGGAGGCTAGCGGGAGAAACCGGGGAGCTGTTTTTT	CAKGRLAGETGELFF
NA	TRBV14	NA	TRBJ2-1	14	TGTGCCAGCAGCCCCAGGGTGCCCTACAATGAGCAGTTCTTC	CASSPRVPYNEQFF
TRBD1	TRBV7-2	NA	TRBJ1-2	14	TGTGCCAGCAGCTCCAGGACAGGGGTCTATGGCTACACCTTC	CASSSRTGVYGYTF
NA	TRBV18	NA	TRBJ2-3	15	TGTGCCAGCTCACCCCTTCCCGTCGGCACAGATACGCAGTATTTT	CASSPLPVGTDTQYF
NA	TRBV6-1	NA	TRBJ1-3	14	TGTGCCAGCAGTGAAACGTCCGATGGAAACACCATATATTTT	CASSETSDGNTIYF
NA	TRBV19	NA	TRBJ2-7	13	TGTGCCACCGGAAGGACGGGGAACTACGAGCAGTACTTC	CATGRTGNYEQYF
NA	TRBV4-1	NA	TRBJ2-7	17	TGCGCCAGCAGCCACTTCCCGAAGGGGCCAGGACCCTACGAGCAGTACTTC	CASSHFPKGPGPYEQYF
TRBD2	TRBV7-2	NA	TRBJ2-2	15	TGTGCCAGCAGCGAGACTAGCGTACACACCGGGGAGCTGTTTTTT	CASSETSVHTGELFF
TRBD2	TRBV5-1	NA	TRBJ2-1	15	TGCGCCAGCAGCATTTCTAGCGGGAGGGTAGATGAGCAGTTCTTC	CASSISSGRVDEQFF
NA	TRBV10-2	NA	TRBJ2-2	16	TGCGCCAGCAGCCCGACGGCGGCTGCGAACACCGGGGAGCTGTTTTTT	CASSPTAAANTGELFF
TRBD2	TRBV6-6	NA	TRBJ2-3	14	TGTGCCAGCAGGCCTATAGCGGGTCCGGATACGCAGTATTTT	CASRPIAGPDTQYF
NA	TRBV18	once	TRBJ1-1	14	TGTGCCAGCTCACCGAGGGCAGAGAACACTGAAGCTTTCTTT	CASSPRAENTEAFF
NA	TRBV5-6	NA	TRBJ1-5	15	TGTGCCAGCAGCCCGGGACGGGAAAGCAATCAGCCCCAGCATTTT	CASSPGRESNQPQHF
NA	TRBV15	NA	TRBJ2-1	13	TGTGCCACCAGCAGATCTAAATACAATGAGCAGTTCTTC	CATSRSKYNEQFF
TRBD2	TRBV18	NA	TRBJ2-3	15	TGTGCCAGCTCTCTGACTAGCGGAGGCCCAGATACGCAGTATTTT	CASSLTSGGPDTQYF
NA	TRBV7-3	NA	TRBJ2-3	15	TGTGCCAGCAGCCGAAGAGGGACATCGTCAGATACGCAGTATTTT	CASSRRGTSSDTQYF
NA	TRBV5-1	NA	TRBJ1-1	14	TGCGCCAGCAACACAGGAGGCCCGAACACTGAAGCTTTCTTT	CASNTGGPNTEAFF
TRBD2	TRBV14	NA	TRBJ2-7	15	TGTGCCAGCAGCCAGAGGACTAGCCTCATTTACGAGCAGTACTTC	CASSQRTSLIYEQYF
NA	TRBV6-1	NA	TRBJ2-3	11	TGTGCCAGCAGTGAACGCTATACGCAGTATTTT	CASSERYTQYF
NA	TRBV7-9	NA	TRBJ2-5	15	TGTGCCAGCAGCTTGCGCGATGGGATCGCGGAGACCCAGTACTTC	CASSLRDGIAETQYF
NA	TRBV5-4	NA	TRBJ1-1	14	TGTGCCAGCAGCCCTGGTCCTTTCAACACTGAAGCTTTCTTT	CASSPGPFNTEAFF
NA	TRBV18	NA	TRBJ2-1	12	TGTGCCAGCGCAATAATTCTTGGGGAGCAGTTCTTC	CASAIILGEQFF
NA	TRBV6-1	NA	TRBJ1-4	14	TGTGCCAGCAGCCAAGGAGCTTCTAATGAAAAACTGTTTTTT	CASSQGASNEKLFF
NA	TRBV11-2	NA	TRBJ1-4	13	TGTGCCAGCAGCTCAGAAGGGGTGAGAAAACTGTTTTTT	CASSSEGVRKLFF
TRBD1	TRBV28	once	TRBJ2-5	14	TGTGCCAGCAGACCGACAGGGCCGGGAGAGACCCAGTACTTC	CASRPTGPGETQYF
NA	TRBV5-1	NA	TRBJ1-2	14	TGCGCCAGCAGCTTCGCCGAGACAAACTATGGCTACACCTTC	CASSFAETNYGYTF
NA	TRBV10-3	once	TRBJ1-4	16	TGTGCCATCAGTGTTCGAGGACCTGTAACTAATGAAAAACTGTTTTTT	CAISVRGPVTNEKLFF
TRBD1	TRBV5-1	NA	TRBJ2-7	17	TGCGCCAGCAGCTTGAATATCCCGGGACAGGGTATCTACGAGCAGTACTTC	CASSLNIPGQGIYEQYF
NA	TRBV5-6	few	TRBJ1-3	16	TGTGCCAGCAGCTTTGGGAGGGCTGCCTCTGGAAACACCATATATTTT	CASSFGRAASGNTIYF
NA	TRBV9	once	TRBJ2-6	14	TGTGCCAGCAGCGTTCTGGCTCAGGCCAACGTCCTGACTTTC	CASSVLAQANVLTF
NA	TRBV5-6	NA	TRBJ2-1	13	TGTGCCAGCAGCCCTCCTTCCTCCAATGAGCAGTTCTTC	CASSPPSSNEQFF
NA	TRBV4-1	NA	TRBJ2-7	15	TGCGCCAGCAGCCCGCTCCACAGTCGCATGCCCGAGCAGTACTTC	CASSPLHSRMPEQYF